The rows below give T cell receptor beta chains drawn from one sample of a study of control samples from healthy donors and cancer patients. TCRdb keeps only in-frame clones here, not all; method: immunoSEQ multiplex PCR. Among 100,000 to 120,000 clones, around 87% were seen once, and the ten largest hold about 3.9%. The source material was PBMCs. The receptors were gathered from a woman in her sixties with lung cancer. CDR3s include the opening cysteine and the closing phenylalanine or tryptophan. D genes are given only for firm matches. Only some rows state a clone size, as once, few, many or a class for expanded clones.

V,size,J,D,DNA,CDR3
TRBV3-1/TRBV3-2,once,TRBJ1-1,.,TGTGCCAGCAGCCAAGATGGTCTACCGAACACTGAAGCTTTCTTT,CASSQDGLPNTEAFF
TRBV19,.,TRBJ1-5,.,TGTGCCAGTAGTCCGGCCGGTCAGCCCCAGCATTTT,CASSPAGQPQHF
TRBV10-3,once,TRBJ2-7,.,TGTGCCATCAGTGAGTCAAGCTACGAGCAGTACTTC,CAISESSYEQYF
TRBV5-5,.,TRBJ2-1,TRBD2,TGTGCCAGCAGCTGGGGACTAGCGGGAGGCTACAATGAGCAGTTCTTC,CASSWGLAGGYNEQFF
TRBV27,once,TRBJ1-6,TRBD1,TGTGCCAGCACCTTACGCCTTAATCCGGGACAGGGAGATTCACCCCTCCACTTT,CASTLRLNPGQGDSPLHF
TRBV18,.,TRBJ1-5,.,TGTGCCAGCTCACTGAGCAGGGGAAATCAGCCCCAGCATTTT,CASSLSRGNQPQHF
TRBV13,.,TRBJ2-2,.,TGTGCCAGCAGCTTAGGAGGAGGGTTTCGGTACACCGGGGAGCTGTTTTTT,CASSLGGGFRYTGELFF
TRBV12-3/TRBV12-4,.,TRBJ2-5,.,TGTGCCAGTAGACAGGCACAAGAGACCCAGTACTTC,CASRQAQETQYF
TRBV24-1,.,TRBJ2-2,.,TGTGCCACCAGTGACACGACCCAAGTAGGCGGGGAGCTGTTTTTT,CATSDTTQVGGELFF
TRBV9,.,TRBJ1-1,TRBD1,TGTGCCAGCAGCACCCGGACAGGGGGGGACACTGAAGCTTTCTTT,CASSTRTGGDTEAFF
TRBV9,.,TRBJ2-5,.,TGTGCCAGCAGCGTAGCTGGGGGGGCGGGGGAGACCCAGTACTTC,CASSVAGGAGETQYF
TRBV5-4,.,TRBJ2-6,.,TGTGCCAGCAGCTCTGGGGCCGGCATGCCCAACGTCCTGACTTTC,CASSSGAGMPNVLTF
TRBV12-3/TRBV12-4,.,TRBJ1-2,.,TGTGCCAGCAGATCCACAGGGTCCTATGGCTACACCTTC,CASRSTGSYGYTF
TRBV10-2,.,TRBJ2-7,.,TGCGCCAGCAGGGGCGGGGGCCAATACGAGCAGTACTTC,CASRGGGQYEQYF
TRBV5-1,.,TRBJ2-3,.,TGCGCCAGCAGCCAAACTAGCACTAGCACAGATACGCAGTATTTT,CASSQTSTSTDTQYF
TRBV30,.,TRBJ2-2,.,TGTGCCTGGAGAGGGGTCTCTACCGGGACCCGCGGAAACACTGGGGAGCTGTTTTTT,CAWRGVSTGTRGNTGELFF
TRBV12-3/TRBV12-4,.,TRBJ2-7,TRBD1,TGTGCCAGCAGTTCCGCGGACAGGGCCGAGCAGTACTTC,CASSSADRAEQYF
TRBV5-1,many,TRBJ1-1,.,TGCGCCAGCAGCTCACCCCTAGATCCTAGGTCCTTGAACACTGAAGCTTTCTTT,CASSSPLDPRSLNTEAFF
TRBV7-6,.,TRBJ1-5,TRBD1,TGTGCCAGCAGCTTACTCGGACAGGATAGCAATCAGCCCCAGCATTTT,CASSLLGQDSNQPQHF
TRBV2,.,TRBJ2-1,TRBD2,TGTGCCAGCAGGGGACTAGTGACTCTCTCCGAGCAGTTCTTC,CASRGLVTLSEQFF
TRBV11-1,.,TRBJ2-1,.,TGTGCCAGCAGCTTAAGCATCTCCTACAATGAGCAGTTCTTC,CASSLSISYNEQFF
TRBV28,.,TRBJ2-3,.,TGTGCCGCGAGAGGGCGGATTAGCACAGATACGCAGTATTTT,CAARGRISTDTQYF
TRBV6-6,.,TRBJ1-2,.,TGTGCCAGCAGGCAGCTTCGCCGCACAGATACCTATGGCTACACCTTC,CASRQLRRTDTYGYTF
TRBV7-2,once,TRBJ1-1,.,TGTGCCAGCAGCGCCCGACAGCCAGGGTCGGGCACTGAAGCTTTCTTT,CASSARQPGSGTEAFF